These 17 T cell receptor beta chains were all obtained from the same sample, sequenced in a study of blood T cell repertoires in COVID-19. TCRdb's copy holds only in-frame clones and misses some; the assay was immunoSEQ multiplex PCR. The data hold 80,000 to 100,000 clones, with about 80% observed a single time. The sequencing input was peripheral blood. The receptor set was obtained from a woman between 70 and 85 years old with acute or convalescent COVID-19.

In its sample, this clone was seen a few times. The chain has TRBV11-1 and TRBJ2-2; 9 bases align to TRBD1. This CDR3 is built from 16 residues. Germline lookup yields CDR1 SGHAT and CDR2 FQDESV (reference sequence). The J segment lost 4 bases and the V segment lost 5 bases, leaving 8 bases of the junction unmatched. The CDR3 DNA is TGTGCCAGCAGCCCCCGGGACAGGGTGTCCACCGGGGAGCTGTTTTTT. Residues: CASSPRDRVSTGELFF.

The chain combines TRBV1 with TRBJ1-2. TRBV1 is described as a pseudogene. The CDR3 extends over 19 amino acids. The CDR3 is CTSSQAPSRATPLYYGYTF. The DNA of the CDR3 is TGCACCAGCAGCCAAGCCCCGTCCCGAGCCACCCCACTATACTATGGCTACACCTTC.

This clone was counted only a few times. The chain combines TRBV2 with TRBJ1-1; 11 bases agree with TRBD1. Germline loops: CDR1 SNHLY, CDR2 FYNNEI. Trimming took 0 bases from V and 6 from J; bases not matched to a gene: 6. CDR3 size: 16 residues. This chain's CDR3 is CASSEARGQGGSEAFF. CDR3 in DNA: TGTGCCAGCAGTGAAGCGCGGGGACAGGGGGGGTCTGAAGCTTTCTTT.

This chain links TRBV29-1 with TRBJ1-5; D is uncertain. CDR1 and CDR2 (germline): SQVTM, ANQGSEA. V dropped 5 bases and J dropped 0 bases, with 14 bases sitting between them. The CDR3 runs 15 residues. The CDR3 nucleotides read TGCAGCGTTCTTACAGTAGGAAATAGCAATCAGCCCCAGCATTTT. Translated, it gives CSVLTVGNSNQPQHF.

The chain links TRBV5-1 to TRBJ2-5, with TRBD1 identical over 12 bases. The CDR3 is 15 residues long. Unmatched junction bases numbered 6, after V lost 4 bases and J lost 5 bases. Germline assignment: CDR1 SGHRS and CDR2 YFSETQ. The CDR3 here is CASSITGTGGETQYF. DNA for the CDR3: TGCGCCAGCAGCATTACCGGGACAGGGGGCGAGACCCAGTACTTC.

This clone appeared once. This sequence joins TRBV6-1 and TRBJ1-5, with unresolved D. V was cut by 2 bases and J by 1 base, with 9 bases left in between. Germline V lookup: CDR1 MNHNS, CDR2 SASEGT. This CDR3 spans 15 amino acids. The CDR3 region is CASSEHRVSNQPQHF. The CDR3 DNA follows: TGTGCCAGCAGTGAACATCGGGTGAGCAATCAGCCCCAGCATTTT.

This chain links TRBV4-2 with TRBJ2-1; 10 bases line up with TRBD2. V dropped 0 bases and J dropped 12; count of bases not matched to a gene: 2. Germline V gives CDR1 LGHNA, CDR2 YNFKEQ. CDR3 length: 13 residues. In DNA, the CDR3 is TGTGCCAGCAGCCAAGAGATAGCGGGGGGGCAGTTCTTC. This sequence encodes CASSQEIAGGQFF.

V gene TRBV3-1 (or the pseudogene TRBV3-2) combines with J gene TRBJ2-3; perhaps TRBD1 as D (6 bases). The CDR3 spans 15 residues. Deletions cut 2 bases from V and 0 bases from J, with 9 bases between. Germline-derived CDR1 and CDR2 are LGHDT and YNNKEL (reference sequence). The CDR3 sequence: CASSQQGKSTDTQYF. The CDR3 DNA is TGTGCCAGCAGCCAACAGGGGAAAAGCACAGATACGCAGTATTTT.

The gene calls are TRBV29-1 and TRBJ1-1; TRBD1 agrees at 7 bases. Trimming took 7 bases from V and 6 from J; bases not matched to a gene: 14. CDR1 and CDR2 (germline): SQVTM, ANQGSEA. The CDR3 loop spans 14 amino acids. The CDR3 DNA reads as TGCAGCGCCGAAGGGGGCCGAGAGAGCGCTGAAGCTTTCTTT. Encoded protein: CSAEGGRESAEAFF.

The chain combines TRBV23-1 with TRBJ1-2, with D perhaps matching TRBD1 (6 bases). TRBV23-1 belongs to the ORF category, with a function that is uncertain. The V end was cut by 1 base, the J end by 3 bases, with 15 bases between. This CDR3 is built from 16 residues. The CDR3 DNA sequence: TGCGCCAGCAGTCAATTAGGTCCACAGGGTCACTATGGCTACACCTTC. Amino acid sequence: CASSQLGPQGHYGYTF.

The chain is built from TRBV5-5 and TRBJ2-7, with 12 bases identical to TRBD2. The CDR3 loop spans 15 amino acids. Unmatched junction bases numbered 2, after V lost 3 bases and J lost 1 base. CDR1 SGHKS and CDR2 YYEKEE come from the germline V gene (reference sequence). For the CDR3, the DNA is TGTGCCAGCAGCTCGACTAGCGGGAGTTCCTACGAGCAGTACTTC. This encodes CASSSTSGSSYEQYF. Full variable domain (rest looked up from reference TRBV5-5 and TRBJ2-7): DAGVTQSPTHLIKTRGQQVTLRCSPISGHKSVSWYQQVLGQGPQFIFQYYEKEERGRGNFPDRFSARQFPNYSSELNVNALLLGDSALYLCASSSTSGSSYEQYFGPGTRLTVT.

For the CDR3, the DNA is TGTGCCAGCAACCAAAGGGGCAGGGGTAATTCACCCCTCCACTTT. Translating gives CASNQRGRGNSPLHF. The rearrangement links TRBV28 to TRBJ1-6, with D possibly TRBD1 on 6 matching bases. Germline V gene lookup returns CDR1 MDHEN and CDR2 SYDVKM. There are 15 residues in the CDR3. V was clipped by 7 bases and J by 6 bases, with 16 bases between them. The full variable domain, completed using reference TRBV28 and TRBJ1-6, is DVKVTQSSRYLVKRTGEKVFLECVQDMDHENMFWYRQDPGLGLRLIYFSYDVKMKEKGDIPEGYSVSREKKERFSLILESASTNQTSMYLCASNQRGRGNSPLHFGNGTRLTVT.

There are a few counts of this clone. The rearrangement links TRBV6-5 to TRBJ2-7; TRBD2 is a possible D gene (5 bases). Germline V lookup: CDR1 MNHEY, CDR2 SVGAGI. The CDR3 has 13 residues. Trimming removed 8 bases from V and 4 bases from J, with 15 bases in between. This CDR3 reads CASGRGFEYEQYF. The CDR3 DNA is TGTGCCAGCGGACGGGGATTTGAGTACGAGCAGTACTTC.

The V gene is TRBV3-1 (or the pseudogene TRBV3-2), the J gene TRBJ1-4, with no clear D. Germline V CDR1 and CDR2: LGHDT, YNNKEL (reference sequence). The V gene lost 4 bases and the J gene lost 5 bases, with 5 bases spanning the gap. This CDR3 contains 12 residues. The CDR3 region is CASSLGNEKLFF. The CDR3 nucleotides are TGTGCCAGCAGCCTCGGGAATGAAAAACTGTTTTTT.

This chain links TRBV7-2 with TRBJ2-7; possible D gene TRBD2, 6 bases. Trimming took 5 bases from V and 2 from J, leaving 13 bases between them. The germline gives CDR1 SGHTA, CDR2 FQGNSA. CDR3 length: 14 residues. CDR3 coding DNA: TGTGCCAGCAGCCACGGGTCGGGAGCCTACGAGCAGTACTTC. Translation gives CASSHGSGAYEQYF.

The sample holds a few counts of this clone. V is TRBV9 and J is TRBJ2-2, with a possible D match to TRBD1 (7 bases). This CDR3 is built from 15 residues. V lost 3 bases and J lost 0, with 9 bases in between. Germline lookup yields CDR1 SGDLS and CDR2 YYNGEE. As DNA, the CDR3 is TGTGCCAGCAGCGGCGGGACAGCGAACACCGGGGAGCTGTTTTTT. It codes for CASSGGTANTGELFF.

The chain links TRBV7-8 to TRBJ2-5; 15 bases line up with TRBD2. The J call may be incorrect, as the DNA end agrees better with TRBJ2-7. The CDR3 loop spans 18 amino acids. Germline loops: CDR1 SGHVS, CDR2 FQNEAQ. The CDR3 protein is CASSLAGLAGGDSYEQYF. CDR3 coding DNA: TGTGCCAGCAGCTTAGCGGGACTAGCGGGGGGCGACTCCTACGAGCAGTACTTC.